This is a list of T cell receptor beta chains from one sample in a study of T-cell reconstitution after alpha-beta-depleted transplantation in children. TCRdb fed the PCR reads into MiXCR, producing one record per CDR3 protein. Here the sample spans 350,000 to 450,000 distinct CDR3 sequences, roughly 21% being singletons. This specimen was PBMCs from the stem cell graft donor, taken from the stem cell graft. These receptors were collected from a human donor who donated a stem cell graft to a child with acute myeloid leukemia. Both conserved end residues are part of each CDR3. A D gene is named only where the DNA matches it firmly. Expanded clones get a size class; other rows say once, few or many, or leave the size out.

d_gene	abundance	v_gene	j_gene	CDR3aa	CDR3nt
-	few	TRBV5-1	TRBJ2-4	CASSPQTSNIQYF	TGCGCCAGCAGCCCCCAAACCTCCAACATTCAGTACTTC
-	-	TRBV6-2/TRBV6-3	TRBJ2-1	CASSISDSSYNEQFF	TGTGCCAGCAGCATTTCTGACAGCTCCTACAATGAGCAGTTCTTC
-	many	TRBV29-1	TRBJ1-5	CSVEGGPNQPQHF	TGCAGCGTTGAGGGGGGGCCCAATCAGCCCCAGCATTTT
-	many	TRBV7-9	TRBJ2-1	CASSLEGVSDPVNEQFF	TGTGCCAGCAGCTTAGAAGGTGTTAGCGACCCTGTCAATGAGCAGTTCTTC
-	few	TRBV24-1	TRBJ2-3	CATSDLEADTQYF	TGTGCCACCAGTGATTTGGAAGCAGATACGCAGTATTTT
-	-	TRBV15	TRBJ2-2	CATSRDQRDNTGELFF	TGTGCCACCAGCAGAGATCAACGGGATAACACCGGGGAGCTGTTTTTT
TRBD1	-	TRBV4-1	TRBJ2-3	CASSQPGTARVTDTQYF	TGCGCCAGCAGCCAGCCCGGGACAGCCAGAGTAACAGATACGCAGTATTTT
TRBD1	few	TRBV5-6	TRBJ2-7	CASSFGTGSHEQYF	TGTGCCAGCAGCTTCGGGACAGGGAGCCACGAGCAGTACTTC
-	-	TRBV27	TRBJ2-1	CASSLFGGNEQFF	TGTGCCAGCAGTTTATTCGGCGGCAATGAGCAGTTCTTC
TRBD2	-	TRBV5-1	TRBJ2-3	CASSPIAAGGTDTQYF	TGCGCCAGCAGCCCGATTGCCGCGGGGGGCACAGATACGCAGTATTTT
TRBD1	once	TRBV12-3/TRBV12-4	TRBJ2-2	CASSPRQGAVAGELFF	TGTGCCAGCAGTCCACGACAGGGGGCAGTAGCTGGGGAGCTGTTTTTT
-	-	TRBV12-3/TRBV12-4	TRBJ2-2	CASSGRGELFF	TGTGCCAGCAGCGGTAGGGGGGAGCTGTTTTTT
TRBD2	-	TRBV28	TRBJ2-7	CASSLGTSATYEQYF	TGTGCCAGCAGTCTAGGGACTAGCGCAACCTACGAGCAGTACTTC
TRBD2	-	TRBV20-1	TRBJ2-1	CSARKGLAGSNEQFF	TGCAGTGCTAGGAAGGGACTAGCGGGATCCAATGAGCAGTTCTTC
-	-	TRBV20-1	TRBJ1-1	CSARSVHTEAFF	TGCAGTGCTAGATCGGTGCACACTGAAGCTTTCTTT
TRBD2	many	TRBV7-2	TRBJ2-1	CASNVLAGNYNEQFF	TGTGCCAGCAACGTACTAGCGGGAAACTACAATGAGCAGTTCTTC
TRBD2	-	TRBV7-6	TRBJ2-5	CASSPTSGRLGETQYF	TGTGCCAGCAGCCCGACTAGCGGGAGGCTGGGGGAGACCCAGTACTTC
TRBD2	-	TRBV10-3	TRBJ2-7	CAIREPGLANYEQYF	TGTGCCATCAGAGAACCGGGACTAGCGAACTACGAGCAGTACTTC
TRBD1	many	TRBV29-1	TRBJ2-1	CSADVLGQENNEQFF	TGCAGCGCTGACGTTTTGGGACAGGAAAACAATGAGCAGTTCTTC
TRBD2	few	TRBV20-1	TRBJ2-5	CSARAPTSGTQETQYF	TGCAGTGCTAGAGCCCCGACTAGCGGGACCCAAGAGACCCAGTACTTC
-	-	TRBV3-1	TRBJ2-7	CASSQGPTKNEQYF	TGTGCCAGCAGCCAAGGACCGACAAAGAACGAGCAGTACTTC
TRBD1	-	TRBV20-1	TRBJ2-5	CSAIGTVKTQYF	TGCAGTGCTATAGGGACAGTTAAGACCCAGTACTTC
-	few	TRBV12-3/TRBV12-4	TRBJ1-1	CASSLSQAANTEAFF	TGTGCCAGCAGTTTGTCCCAGGCAGCGAACACTGAAGCTTTCTTT
TRBD1	-	TRBV29-1	TRBJ2-1	CSSGTGDNEQFF	TGCAGCTCAGGGACAGGGGACAATGAGCAGTTCTTC
TRBD2	many	TRBV20-1	TRBJ2-5	CSATSGGETQYF	TGCAGTGCGACTAGCGGGGGGGAGACCCAGTACTTC